Below, one TCR beta chain is given with its context. This clone's antigen is unknown. Per-nucleotide qualities are absent, and no much larger clonotype sits a single base away. Library creation used the immunoSEQ multiplex PCR assay. On the authors' methods: A statistical classification framework was developed to diagnose cytomegalovirus status using the catalog of TCR beta chain sequences. Held by TCRdb, this immuneACCESS table contains in-frame sequences only and omits some clones. Under half of the omission traces to an unresolved V gene where checked; the cause of the rest is unknown. V and J calls and clone size are given by that table; D and trimming were obtained from the DNA. The sample includes 130,000 to 150,000 clones, with 84% observed a single time. Clones ranked in the top ten supply 1.4% of the sample. The entry originates in a study of cytomegalovirus exposure and HLA in healthy donors (dated by TCRdb to about 2017). Regarding the study in general: According to a later analysis, the roughly 120 validation repertoires were produced on the same platform as the 700 or so repertoires of the first cohort. To predict cytomegalovirus infection status, the study combined high-throughput TCR immunosequencing, statistical association of individual TCRs with disease status, and machine learning. The study aimed to test whether cataloging public T cell receptors could reveal signatures of past pathogen exposure. Along with the approximately 700-subject first cohort, a separate validation cohort of over a hundred different subjects was used. What the authors observed across the whole study: The authors suggested that the approach could potentially be extended to other disease states and immunological phenotypes. The classifier was reported to diagnose cytomegalovirus status with high specificity and sensitivity in both the original and validation cohorts. A later analysis had no HLA typing for the validation cohort, so co-occurrence there was scored across all 110 or so repertoires. Most TCR sequences were observed very rarely across donors, whereas some public TCRs were present in many individuals. A few of the identified cytomegalovirus-associated TCR beta chains were confirmed in vitro to be specific for cytomegalovirus antigens. Subsequent analysis determined that TCRs grouped into clusters in the first cohort also showed a tendency toward co-occurrence across the 120 or so validation repertoires, and approximately 93% of cluster scores exceeded 0. A total of fewer than 200 TCR beta chains were listed by the study as associated with cytomegalovirus.

Separate from the roughly 700-subject first cohort, the validation cohort of 120 subjects was the group to which the donors belonged. The CDR3 holds 16 amino acids from the cysteine to the phenylalanine. CDR3 DNA is the only sequence kept; it has 48 bases, read in frame from the first base. V is clipped by 1 base and J by 13 bases, and the sequence between their germline boundaries is 25 bases long. According to the germline V gene, CDR1 reads MDHEN and CDR2 reads SYDVKM. The clonotype was recovered from a woman under 40 in good health and CMV-seronegative. The specimen was PBMCs. The sequence is built from TRBV28 and TRBJ1-2; a tentative D match to TRBD1 spans 6 bases. This receptor carries the CDR3 CASSLSPRGAHMSGTF. In nucleotides, the sequence is TGTGCCAGCAGTTTATCGCCCCGGGGGGCTCATATGAGTGGCACCTTC.